The next 13 T cell receptor beta chains were all read from a single sample in a study of shared clonotypes between healthy human individuals. The repertoire was sequenced with immunoSEQ multiplex PCR; TCRdb's copy has only in-frame clones and lacks some. The table shows under 650,000 clones, with 95% to 97% occurring only once. Sequenced: naive CD4+ T cells sorted from blood. Subset: CD45RA+ positively selected. Receptors were obtained from a woman in her 30s in good health.

J is TRBJ1-4 and V is TRBV7-2, with 7 bases fitting TRBD1. Germline assignment: CDR1 SGHTA and CDR2 FQGNSA. The CDR3 is 15 residues long. Trimming cost V 4 bases and J 4 bases; bases outside gene matches: 6. CDR3 in amino acids: CASSSNRGFNEKLFF. CDR3 nucleotides: TGTGCCAGCAGCTCCAACAGGGGTTTTAATGAAAAACTGTTTTTT.

This clone was detected once. J is TRBJ2-1 and V is TRBV19; 14 nucleotides align to TRBD2. J was trimmed by 4 bases and V by 5 bases; bases with no gene match: 7. Germline V gene sequence: CDR1 LNHDA, CDR2 SQIVND (reference sequence). The CDR3 consists of 17 residues. This CDR3 is CASSPGLAGVGYNEQFF. CDR3 DNA sequence: TGTGCCAGTAGTCCGGGACTAGCGGGAGTCGGTTACAATGAGCAGTTCTTC.

The V and J genes are TRBV7-6 and TRBJ1-4, with TRBD1 matching over 7 bases. Germline V CDR1 and CDR2: SGHVS, FNYEAQ. The CDR3 totals 15 residues. Unmatched junction bases numbered 8, after V lost 3 bases and J lost 7 bases. The CDR3 nucleotides are TGTGCCAGCAGCTTCTCTGGACAGGCCAGTGAAAAACTGTTTTTT. Its translation is CASSFSGQASEKLFF.

The rearrangement joins TRBV15 to TRBJ2-1; D possibly corresponds to TRBD1 (5 bases). The CDR3 sequence is 17 residues long. Trimming cost V 4 bases and J 0 bases, with 16 bases left between them. Germline V gene data show CDR1 as LNHNV and CDR2 as YYDKDF (reference sequence). For the CDR3, the DNA is TGTGCCACCAGCATGAGAATAGACAGCGACTCCTACAATGAGCAGTTCTTC. Residues: CATSMRIDSDSYNEQFF.

The rearrangement uses TRBV19 and TRBJ2-5; D remains unclear. There are 15 residues in the CDR3. Per the germline V gene, CDR1 is LNHDA and CDR2 is SQIVND (reference sequence). V gave up 3 bases and J gave up 5 bases, with 16 bases separating them. The CDR3 DNA sequence: TGTGCCAGTAGTATTCTCGGCCGGGCAAAGGAGACCCAGTACTTC. Its translation: CASSILGRAKETQYF.

The genes are TRBV7-2 and TRBJ2-1; 10 bases line up with TRBD2. Trimming cost V 9 bases and J 9 bases; bases outside gene matches: 14. This CDR3 is built from 15 residues. The V gene's germline CDR1 is SGHTA and CDR2 FQGNSA. In DNA form, the CDR3 reads TGTGCCAGTTTCACTAGCGGGACCCGTGGGGCTGAGCAGTTCTTC. It encodes CASFTSGTRGAEQFF.

V gene TRBV6-6 combines with J gene TRBJ2-7; D is possibly TRBD2 (6 bases). CDR1 MNHNY and CDR2 SVGAGI come from the germline V gene (reference sequence). The CDR3 is made up of 15 amino acids. V lost 2 bases and J 4 bases, leaving 15 bases between the germline ends. The CDR3 bases are TGTGCCAGCAGTTACCAAGGGACCGCGGGATACGAGCAGTACTTC. Protein: CASSYQGTAGYEQYF.

V is TRBV29-1 and J is TRBJ2-7; TRBD1 might be the D (5 bases). V was clipped by 4 bases and J by 2 bases, with 12 bases between them. This CDR3 is built from 13 residues. Per germline, CDR1 SQVTM and CDR2 ANQGSEA. This chain's CDR3 is CSVVGQGPYEQYF. The DNA of the CDR3 is TGCAGCGTTGTCGGACAAGGGCCCTACGAGCAGTACTTC.

The chain joins TRBV9 to TRBJ1-5; 8 bases agree with TRBD1. This CDR3 has 15 amino acids. From germline, CDR1 is SGDLS and CDR2 YYNGEE. V shed 4 bases and J 5 bases; nucleotides not matched to a gene: 8. The CDR3 protein is CASSKGTGRDQPQHF. CDR3 sequence (DNA): TGTGCCAGCAGCAAAGGGACAGGTCGGGATCAGCCCCAGCATTTT.

The gene calls are TRBV5-1 and TRBJ1-3; D ambiguous. This CDR3 has 18 residues. The germline CDR1 and CDR2 sequences are SGHRS and YFSETQ. V lost 2 bases to trimming and J lost 0 bases, with 18 bases between them. In DNA, the CDR3 is TGCGCCAGCAGCTTTGGATTCGGCGGAGGAATCTCTGGAAACACCATATATTTT. This gives the protein CASSFGFGGGISGNTIYF. Together with reference TRBV5-1 and TRBJ1-3, the CDR3 gives the full variable domain: KAGVTQTPRYLIKTRGQQVTLSCSPISGHRSVSWYQQTPGQGLQFLFEYFSETQRNKGNFPGRFSGRQFSNSRSEMNVSTLELGDSALYLCASSFGFGGGISGNTIYFGEGSWLTVV.

The chain uses TRBV5-6 and TRBJ2-5; 7 bases map to TRBD1. The J segment lost 2 bases and the V segment lost 0 bases, leaving 7 bases of the junction unmatched. CDR3 length: 16 amino acids. Looked up from germline, CDR1 is SGHDT and CDR2 is YYEEEE. CDR3: CASSLVKGTEQETQYF. The DNA for the CDR3 is TGTGCCAGCAGCTTGGTGAAAGGGACAGAACAAGAGACCCAGTACTTC.

V usage is TRBV18 and J usage is TRBJ2-3, with a tentative D call TRBD1 (6 bases). V was pared by 2 bases and J by 0 bases, with 15 bases between. The V gene's germline CDR1 is KGHSH and CDR2 LQKENI. The CDR3 totals 17 residues. The CDR3 is CASSPLWTVPSTDTQYF. The CDR3 bases are TGTGCCAGCTCACCATTGTGGACAGTCCCCAGCACAGATACGCAGTATTTT.

The V gene is TRBV5-1, the J gene TRBJ2-7; D is possibly TRBD2 (6 bases). This CDR3 spans 14 amino acids. CDR1 and CDR2 from the germline V gene are SGHRS and YFSETQ. Trimming took off 1 base at V and 4 bases at J, with 12 bases between the two ends. The CDR3 DNA follows: TGCGCCAGCAGCTTGACTAGCATGGAGTACGAGCAGTACTTC. Its translation: CASSLTSMEYEQYF.